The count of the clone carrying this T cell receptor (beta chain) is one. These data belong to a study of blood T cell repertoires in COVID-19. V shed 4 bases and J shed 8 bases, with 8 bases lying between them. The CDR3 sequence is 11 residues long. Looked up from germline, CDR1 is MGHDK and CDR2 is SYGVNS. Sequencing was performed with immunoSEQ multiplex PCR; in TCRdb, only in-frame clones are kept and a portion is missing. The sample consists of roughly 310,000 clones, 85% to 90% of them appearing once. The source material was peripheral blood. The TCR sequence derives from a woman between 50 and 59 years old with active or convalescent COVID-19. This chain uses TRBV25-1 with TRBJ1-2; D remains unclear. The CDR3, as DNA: TGTGCCAGCAGTGGAGGAGGAGGCTACACCTTC. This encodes CASSGGGGYTF.